This TCR beta chain was captured by sequencing in a study of cytomegalovirus exposure and HLA in healthy donors. Study-level results: It was reported that TCR beta sequences correctly inferred the HLA-A and HLA-B alleles for most subjects. There were reportedly fewer N-insertions in an Asian-associated ancestry cluster than the approximately 670-donor mean, in a later analysis. Clonal expansion, a later analysis showed, was greater in HLA-associated TCR beta chains than in equally common others. The records held CMV serostatus as the only immune exposure information.

To note about this clone: Its specificity is not known.

The PCR ran on 60 Vbeta and 13 Jbeta primers. Profiling relied on immunoSEQ multiplex PCR, and the TCRdb table lists in-frame clones only, not all of them. The sample lists 120,000 to 150,000 clones; around 86% were seen once. The sequenced sample was PBMCs. This clonotype was sampled from a woman aged 25 to 39 in good health and CMV-seronegative.

The CDR3 sequence: CASSSGTGFRGYTF. CDR3 sequence (DNA): TGTGCCAGTAGTTCCGGGACAGGGTTTCGTGGCTACACCTTC. The chain joins TRBV19 to TRBJ1-2, with 9 bases that match TRBD1. Looked up from germline, CDR1 is LNHDA and CDR2 is SQIVND (reference sequence). J lost 7 bases, V lost 5 bases, and 8 bases had no gene match. The CDR3 is 14 residues long.